This T cell receptor beta chain was retrieved from a study of blood T cell repertoires in COVID-19. Study-level information: Some COVID-19 samples were acute and others convalescent; all came from the United States, Italy and Spain. The analysed material was cDNA or gDNA that came from T cells, B-cell-depleted T cells, or PBMCs.

CDR1 and CDR2 (germline): GTSNPN, SVGIG (reference sequence). The CDR3 has 15 residues. Trimming removed 2 bases at V and 5 bases at J, with 13 bases between. In the source study's methods: Reference gene primer amplification in the assay estimated nucleated cell counts. Sequencing was performed with immunoSEQ multiplex PCR; in TCRdb, only in-frame clones are kept and a portion is missing. V, J and clone size reflect that table, while D and trimming were determined from the DNA. The sample includes roughly 250,000 clones, 82% of them seen just once. The sample consisted of peripheral blood. The source of this sequence is a woman of 80 years or more with active or convalescent COVID-19. The chain is built from TRBV30 and TRBJ1-6, with D possibly matching TRBD1 (5 bases). Written as DNA, the CDR3 is TGTGCCTGGAGTTCCAGGACACAGAATAATTCACCCCTCCACTTT. It specifies CAWSSRTQNNSPLHF.